This T cell receptor beta chain was found in a study of blood T cells in healthy people across ages. The authors ran a second PCR of about 6 to 11 cycles using a sample-barcoded 5' primer and a J-beta primer mix. Every cDNA molecule carried a tag from a template-switch adaptor bearing 12 random nucleotides. One entry per CDR3 protein, called by TCRdb with MiXCR from the 5' RACE reads. Here the sample spans around 710,000 distinct CDR3 sequences, around 46% being singletons. Those donating, healthy Caucasian individuals from Russia, were aged about 6 to 100. The CDR3 runs to 16 residues. V was shortened by 2 bases and J by 0 bases, with 10 bases between the two germline ends. Germline CDR1 reads MNHNS; CDR2 reads SASEGT.

This receptor was identified in a woman aged 60-75 years in good health. J is TRBJ2-2 and V is TRBV6-1, with TRBD2 as a possible D gene (6 bases). Sequenced: blood. The CDR3 here is CASSERASANTGELFF. The DNA of the CDR3 is TGTGCCAGCAGTGAAAGGGCTAGCGCGAACACCGGGGAGCTGTTTTTT.